Following are 5 T cell receptor beta chains from one sample sequenced in a study of molecular identifiers for immune sequencing clone quantification. TCRdb re-derived calls from the PCR reads in MiXCR, one entry per CDR3 protein. The repertoire has about 640,000 distinct CDR3 sequences, around 20% of them found once; the top ten carry roughly 0.9%. Material for sequencing was naive CD8+ T cells from blood, with Jurkat cell RNA spiked in. Subset denoted: FACS-sorted CD8+CD4-CCR7+CD45RA+ naive T cells. The receptor source for this set is a human donor in good health. Some libraries in this study had Jurkat cell RNA spiked in.

This clonotype came up many times. The V and J genes are TRBV4-1 and TRBJ1-5; 8 bases are shared with TRBD1. The CDR3 spans 15 residues. The trim removed 0 bases at V and 9 bases at J, leaving 7 bases unmatched. Germline lookup yields CDR1 MGHRA and CDR2 YSYEKL. The CDR3 region has the DNA TGCGCCAGCAGCCAAGACCGGACAGGGATCCCGCCCCAGCATTTT. Amino acids: CASSQDRTGIPPQHF.

V and J are TRBV7-9 and TRBJ2-5, with TRBD1 matching over 7 bases. Germline V gene data show CDR1 as SEHNR and CDR2 as FQNEAQ (reference sequence). CDR3 length equals 15 residues. V trimming: 5 bases; J trimming: 5 bases; junction bases outside the gene matches: 11. CDR3 sequence reads: CASSPPTGLWETQYF. DNA for the CDR3: TGTGCCAGCAGCCCACCGACAGGGTTGTGGGAGACCCAGTACTTC. The full variable domain, completed using reference TRBV7-9 and TRBJ2-5, is DTGVSQNPRHKITKRGQNVTFRCDPISEHNRLYWYRQTLGQGPEFLTYFQNEAQLEKSRLLSDRFSAERPKGSFSTLEIQRTEQGDSAMYLCASSPPTGLWETQYFGPGTRLLVL.

This sequence joins TRBV7-9 and TRBJ2-7, with unresolved D. This CDR3 is 13 amino acids long. The germline gives CDR1 SEHNR, CDR2 FQNEAQ (reference sequence). The V end lost 3 bases, the J end lost 3 bases, and 9 bases lay between the germline ends. The CDR3 region has the DNA TGTGCCAGCAGCTTGATCGCCAGCTACGAGCAGTACTTC. It specifies CASSLIASYEQYF.

Turning to this clonotype: Since the CDR3 does not end with the conserved phenylalanine or tryptophan, this likely comes from a read error. The limits of the CDR3 on the DNA are not certain, so only TCRdb's listed CDR3 is given. The V call is TRBV27, the J call TRBJ2-7; the table assigns TRBD2, which was not confirmed against the DNA. Germline CDR1 is MNHEY and CDR2 is SMNVEV (reference sequence). The length of the CDR3 is 13 amino acids, counting both ends. The CDR3 reads CASSWTSGSTEYL.

This clonotype has at least ten counts. The chain couples TRBV2 to TRBJ1-2; D call uncertain. The CDR3 is made up of 11 amino acids. Per the germline V gene, CDR1 is SNHLY and CDR2 is FYNNEI. V gave up 8 bases and J gave up 1 base, with 5 bases separating them. CDR3 nucleotides: TGTGCCAGCGACAATAACTATGGCTACACCTTC. This codes for CASDNNYGYTF.